This T cell receptor (gamma chain) emerged from a study of gamma delta lymphoproliferative disorders and STAT genes. Overall study: Delta-chain libraries followed the EuroClonality-NGS standard operating procedure.

The germline gives CDR1 VENAVY, CDR2 YDSYNSRV. The CDR3 is 10 residues long. The ends lost 12 bases at V and 10 bases at J; junction bases unmatched: 12. Remarks on this clone: As yet, its antigen is unknown. Distinct nucleotide sequences in the sample also encode this CDR3.

The receptor sequences were amplified from genomic DNA of peripheral blood mononuclear cells. Whole-study findings and limits: Apart from two gamma clonotypes, major patient clonotypes were public.

TCRdb processed the multiplex PCR reads again with the CATT caller. The sample has around 2,000 gamma-chain clones, almost 10% seen once. The chain recombines TRGV8 with TRGJ1 or TRGJ2. Since TCRdb gives no J gene, matching the DNA to germline was used here to assign it. This receptor was obtained from a human donor with gamma-delta T-cell large granular lymphocyte leukemia. The specimen was blood. CDR3 residues: CAQNRSKKLF. The CDR3, as DNA: TGTGCCCAAAACAGATCAAAGAAACTCTTT.